Shown below are 20 T cell receptor beta chains from a single sample sequenced in a study of OX40 agonist ivuxolimab in advanced cancers. Profiling relied on immunoSEQ multiplex PCR, and the TCRdb table lists in-frame clones only, not all of them. The table includes about 42,000 clones, 65% to 85% detected once. The sequencing used CD4+ or CD8+ T cells sorted from blood, collected in a trial of the OX40 agonist ivuxolimab. Receptors originate from an adult with an advanced solid tumor such as melanoma, head and neck, liver or kidney cancer.

Only one count was recorded for this clone. This chain joins TRBV14 and TRBJ2-4; the D gene is possibly TRBD2 (5 bases). Trimming removed 0 bases from V and 6 bases from J, with 12 bases in between. The CDR3 spans 15 residues. Germline V gene lookup returns CDR1 SGHDN and CDR2 FVKESK. CDR3 DNA sequence: TGTGCCAGCAGCCAAGATCCGGGAATGGGAAACATTCAGTACTTC. It encodes CASSQDPGMGNIQYF.

The chain combines TRBV6-1 with TRBJ2-7; D perhaps matches TRBD1 (5 bases). The germline CDR1 and CDR2 sequences are MNHNS and SASEGT. Trimming stripped 3 bases from V and 5 bases from J, with 14 bases between. CDR3 size: 14 residues. DNA of the CDR3: TGTGCCAGCAGTGATGATCCAGGGATCAACGAGCAGTACTTC. This gives the protein CASSDDPGINEQYF.

This clone was observed a few times. V is TRBV18 and J is TRBJ2-3; TRBD1 is a possible D gene (6 bases). CDR3 length equals 20 residues. CDR1 is KGHSH, CDR2 LQKENI, per germline. V lost 3 bases, J lost 7 bases, and 32 bases lay in between. The CDR3 reads CASSPSSGTRTAGSLNTQYF. The CDR3 nucleotides read TGTGCCAGCTCACCCTCGTCCGGGACAAGAACGGCCGGGTCCCTAAATACGCAGTATTTT.

The genes are TRBV30 and TRBJ1-6; D is unresolved. Trimming pared 4 bases from V and 5 bases from J, leaving 24 bases between. Germline CDR1 is GTSNPN and CDR2 is SVGIG (reference sequence). This CDR3 is 18 amino acids long. Here the CDR3 reads CAWICLLWPLLNNSPLHF. In DNA form, the CDR3 reads TGTGCCTGGATTTGTTTATTGTGGCCGCTTTTAAATAATTCACCCCTCCACTTT.

The J gene is TRBJ2-7, the V gene TRBV6-1; 8 positions agree with TRBD2. This CDR3 comprises 15 residues. Losses at the gene ends were 5 bases for V and 7 bases for J; bases not matched to a gene: 13. The germline V gene has CDR1 MNHNS and CDR2 SASEGT. The DNA for the CDR3 is TGTGCCAGCAGTCCTAAGGCGGGGGGCGTTAGGGAGCAGTACTTC. It encodes CASSPKAGGVREQYF.

The V call is TRBV5-4, the J call TRBJ1-3; 9 bases line up with TRBD1. Per germline, CDR1 SGHNT and CDR2 YYREEE (reference sequence). The CDR3 runs 16 residues. Trimming cost V 4 bases and J 4 bases; bases outside gene matches: 9. CDR3 protein: CASSNLGTGTGNTIYF. The CDR3, as DNA: TGTGCCAGCAGCAATCTTGGGACAGGGACGGGAAACACCATATATTTT.

This sequence joins TRBV27 and TRBJ2-7; D is perhaps TRBD1 (6 bases). The V end lost 4 bases, the J end lost 0 bases, and 16 bases lay between the germline ends. The CDR3 is made up of 16 amino acids. Germline V gene sequence: CDR1 MNHEY, CDR2 SMNVEV (reference sequence). CDR3 sequence: CASSSLQGLTSYEQYF. For the CDR3, the DNA is TGTGCCAGCAGTTCACTACAGGGCTTAACCTCCTACGAGCAGTACTTC.

The J gene is TRBJ2-3, the V gene TRBV28, with 9 bases matching TRBD2. The V segment lost 5 bases and the J segment 4 bases; nucleotides outside the gene matches: 7. This CDR3 comprises 15 residues. Germline V gene data show CDR1 as MDHEN and CDR2 as SYDVKM. CDR3 DNA sequence: TGTGCCAGCAGTATACCCGGGACTAGCTCAGATACGCAGTATTTT. Translation: CASSIPGTSSDTQYF.

The chain is built from TRBV28 and TRBJ2-4; 11 bases map to TRBD2. The trim removed 3 bases at V and 2 bases at J, leaving 9 bases unmatched. The CDR3 sequence is 18 residues long. Germline V gene sequence: CDR1 MDHEN, CDR2 SYDVKM. CDR3 in DNA: TGTGCCAGCAGTTTTCCACTAGCGGGAGAGCAGTCCAAAAACATTCAGTACTTC. This gives the protein CASSFPLAGEQSKNIQYF.

This clone was observed once. This chain connects TRBV6-5 to TRBJ2-7, with 8 bases that match TRBD1. The CDR3 totals 15 residues. The trim removed 4 bases at V and 3 bases at J, leaving 8 bases unmatched. The germline V gene has CDR1 MNHEY and CDR2 SVGAGI. The CDR3 region is CASSSSGGSSYEQYF. DNA for the CDR3: TGTGCCAGCAGTTCGTCAGGGGGCAGTAGCTACGAGCAGTACTTC.

This chain uses TRBV25-1 with TRBJ2-5, with TRBD2 as a possible D gene (7 bases). V gave up 1 base and J gave up 4 bases, with 10 bases separating them. There are 14 residues in the CDR3. Germline V gene lookup returns CDR1 MGHDK and CDR2 SYGVNS. This CDR3 is CASSESGGRETQYF. The DNA of the CDR3 is TGTGCCAGCAGTGAATCGGGGGGCAGAGAGACCCAGTACTTC.

CDR3 sequence reads: CATKLAGVRHEQYF. The CDR3, as DNA: TGTGCCACCAAACTAGCGGGAGTTCGACACGAGCAGTACTTC. This rearrangement joins TRBV6-5 to TRBJ2-7; the match to TRBD2 covers 11 bases. The V gene end was trimmed by 10 bases and the J gene end by 5 bases; junction bases not matched to a gene: 10. Germline V CDR1 and CDR2: MNHEY, SVGAGI. The CDR3 contains 14 residues.

The chain employs TRBV6-6 and TRBJ2-7, with D possibly TRBD2 on 7 matching bases. There are 12 residues in the CDR3. Germline V gives CDR1 MNHNY, CDR2 SVGAGI (reference sequence). The V and J ends lost 4 bases and 6 bases respectively, with 10 bases between them. CDR3 coding DNA: TGTGCCAGCAGTTGGGGGGGGCCCGAGCAGTACTTC. It translates to CASSWGGPEQYF.

This clone showed up just a few times. V is TRBV7-9 and J is TRBJ1-2; perhaps TRBD1 as D (5 bases). CDR3 length: 13 residues. The V gene lost 7 bases and the J gene lost 8 bases, with 17 bases spanning the gap. Germline CDR1 SEHNR, CDR2 FQNEAQ (reference sequence). The CDR3 DNA is TGTGCCAGCACCAATCCAGGCAGGGCGGGCTACACCTTC. Amino acids: CASTNPGRAGYTF.

This chain uses TRBV27 with TRBJ2-1; no definite D call. The CDR3 length is 12 residues. V was cut by 7 bases and J by 5 bases, with 9 bases left in between. Germline V gene lookup returns CDR1 MNHEY and CDR2 SMNVEV (reference sequence). In DNA, the CDR3 is TGTGCCAGCATCACCAGCAACAATGAGCAGTTCTTC. It is translated as CASITSNNEQFF.

The chain links TRBV2 to TRBJ2-3; the match to TRBD1 covers 8 bases. The CDR3 is 14 amino acids. Losses at the gene ends were 3 bases for V and 3 bases for J; bases not matched to a gene: 2. Looked up from germline, CDR1 is SNHLY and CDR2 is FYNNEI. CDR3 protein: CASSEGQATDTQYF. CDR3 nucleotide sequence: TGTGCCAGCAGTGAGGGACAGGCTACAGATACGCAGTATTTT.

The rearrangement joins TRBV29-1 to TRBJ2-7; D unresolved. The CDR3 is 14 amino acids. The germline V and J ends were trimmed by 4 bases and 0 bases, with 13 bases remaining between them. The germline gives CDR1 SQVTM, CDR2 ANQGSEA. The CDR3 DNA reads TGCAGCGTTGTACTGGGCCTAAGCTCCTACGAGCAGTACTTC. Translation: CSVVLGLSSYEQYF.

The chain recombines TRBV18 with TRBJ2-7; TRBD2 agrees at 8 bases. CDR1 and CDR2 (germline): KGHSH, LQKENI. V gave up 3 bases and J gave up 2 bases; unmatched junction bases: 3. The CDR3 covers 14 residues. This CDR3 is CASSPRGATYEQYF. CDR3 sequence (DNA): TGTGCCAGCTCACCGCGGGGGGCGACCTACGAGCAGTACTTC. Variable domain in full (rest from reference TRBV18 and TRBJ2-7): NAGVMQNPRHLVRRRGQEARLRCSPMKGHSHVYWYRQLPEEGLKFMVYLQKENIIDESGMPKERFSAEFPKEGPSILRIQQVVRGDSAAYFCASSPRGATYEQYFGPGTRLTVT.

This sequence joins TRBV6-4 and TRBJ2-3; perhaps TRBD2 as D (6 bases). Germline loops: CDR1 MRHNA, CDR2 SNTAGT. The CDR3 extends over 15 amino acids. V was cut by 3 bases and J by 2 bases, with 12 bases left in between. This CDR3 reads CASSELAAPTDTQYF. In DNA form, the CDR3 reads TGTGCCAGCAGTGAACTAGCCGCCCCCACAGATACGCAGTATTTT.

CDR3 DNA: TGCGCCAGCAGCCAAGAGAGGGGCAGTTCTAACTATGGCTACACCTTC. Translation: CASSQERGSSNYGYTF. The rearrangement links TRBV4-3 to TRBJ1-2, with D possibly being TRBD1 (5 bases). In germline, CDR1 is LGHNA, CDR2 YSLEER. Trimming removed 0 bases at V and 0 bases at J, with 11 bases between. The CDR3 totals 16 residues.